This is a list of T cell receptor beta chains from one sample in a study of blood T cell repertoires in COVID-19. Repertoires were generated with immunoSEQ multiplex PCR, while TCRdb's copy carries only in-frame clones and drops some. The sample records about 210,000 clones, roughly 90% being singletons. The sample comprised PBMCs or T cells enriched from blood (not recorded which). The receptors stem from a woman between 18 and 29 years old who had recovered from COVID-19. The CDR3 runs from the conserved cysteine through the conserved F or W. The D gene is left open where the match is weak. A clone size is listed for some rows: how often the clone was seen (once, few, many), or a class if it is expanded.

TRBJ2-1,TRBV5-6,once,-,CASSLAPGTYNEQFF,TGTGCCAGCAGCTTAGCCCCCGGGACCTACAATGAGCAGTTCTTC
TRBJ1-2,TRBV25-1,once,TRBD1,CASRETGSNYGYTF,TGTGCCAGCAGGGAGACAGGGAGTAACTATGGCTACACCTTC
TRBJ2-6,TRBV2,-,TRBD2,CASSGEGRGANVLTF,TGTGCCAGCAGTGGGGAGGGAAGAGGGGCCAACGTCCTGACTTTC
TRBJ2-2,TRBV7-9,once,-,CASSLRGRDSGELFF,TGTGCCAGCAGCTTACGTGGCAGGGACTCCGGGGAGCTGTTTTTT
TRBJ1-2,TRBV5-1,-,-,CASSLDLGAGYTF,TGCGCCAGCAGCTTGGATCTGGGGGCTGGCTACACCTTC
TRBJ2-1,TRBV19,few,TRBD2,CASSMTSGVNEQFF,TGTGCCAGTAGTATGACTAGCGGGGTCAATGAGCAGTTCTTC
TRBJ2-5,TRBV28,once,TRBD2,CASSSMFSGGAQETQYF,TGTGCCAGCAGTTCAATGTTTAGCGGGGGGGCCCAAGAGACCCAGTACTTC
TRBJ2-2,TRBV4-1,-,TRBD2,CASSQGVRAASGVVELFF,TGCGCCAGCAGCCAAGGTGTCCGCGCGGCTAGCGGGGTCGTGGAGCTGTTTTTT
TRBJ2-7,TRBV5-4,-,TRBD1,CASSLDRGRAEQYF,TGTGCCAGCAGCCTTGACAGGGGGCGGGCCGAGCAGTACTTC
TRBJ2-2,TRBV7-2,-,-,CASSLGGTGELFF,TGTGCCAGCAGCTTAGGAGGAACCGGGGAGCTGTTTTTT
TRBJ2-7,TRBV5-1,-,-,CASSLADRSYTSYEQYF,TGCGCCAGCAGCTTGGCCGACAGGTCCTACACCTCCTACGAGCAGTACTTC
TRBJ1-1,TRBV4-1,-,-,CASSQVQGAGLTEAFF,TGCGCCAGCAGCCAAGTGCAAGGGGCTGGTCTCACTGAAGCTTTCTTT
TRBJ1-1,TRBV18,-,-,CASSPDMRIGTEAFF,TGTGCCAGCTCACCCGACATGAGAATAGGCACTGAAGCTTTCTTT
TRBJ1-2,TRBV7-2,-,TRBD1,CASSLEFSRGRGYTF,TGTGCCAGCAGCTTAGAGTTTAGCAGGGGGCGCGGCTACACCTTC
TRBJ1-2,TRBV28,-,TRBD1,CASETRGRNYGYTF,TGTGCCAGCGAGACCAGGGGGAGAAACTATGGCTACACCTTC